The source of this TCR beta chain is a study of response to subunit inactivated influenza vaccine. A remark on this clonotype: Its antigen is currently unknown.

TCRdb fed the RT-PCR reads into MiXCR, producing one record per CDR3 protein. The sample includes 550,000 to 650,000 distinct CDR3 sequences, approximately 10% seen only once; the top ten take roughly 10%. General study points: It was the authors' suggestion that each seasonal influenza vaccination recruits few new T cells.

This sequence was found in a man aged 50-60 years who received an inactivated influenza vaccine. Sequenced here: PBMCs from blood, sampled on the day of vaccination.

The CDR3 spells CSVKGTPYEQYF. The CDR3 coding sequence is TGCAGTGTCAAGGGGACACCCTACGAGCAGTACTTC. This sequence joins TRBV20-1 and TRBJ2-7, with D possibly matching TRBD1 (6 bases). Germline V gene sequence: CDR1 DFQATT, CDR2 SNEGSKA (reference sequence). The CDR3 consists of 12 residues. Trimming removed 7 bases from V and 2 bases from J, with 12 bases in between.